A single sample gave rise to the 6 T cell receptor delta chains below, sequenced in a study of gamma-delta chains in newborns, infants, children. TCRdb ran CATT on the reads. Among thousands of delta-chain clones, approximately 0.55% were seen once, and the ten largest hold about a sixth. The sequenced sample consisted of blood. The receptors were sampled from a child who was a newborn, infant or young child, either healthy, febrile or measles-vaccinated (not recorded which).

This clone has only a few counts. Since a far larger clone is one base different, this is likely a read error. The same CDR3 is also encoded by other DNA sequences in this sample. The CDR3 spells CACDFTGGLSWDTRQMFF. In DNA, the CDR3 is TGTGCCTGTGACTTCACTGGGGGCCTCTCCTGGGACACCCGACAGATGTTTTTC. V usage is TRDV2 and J usage is TRDJ3; 8 nucleotides line up with TRDD3. Per the germline V gene, CDR1 is GEAIGNYY and CDR2 is EKD. Trimming took 3 bases from V and 0 from J; bases not matched to a gene: 6. The CDR3 covers 18 residues.

To note about this clone: This DNA's translation and the protein TCRdb lists, from a much larger clone, do not match at residue 11, likely due to a read error; the protein shown is translated from the DNA. The rearrangement uses TRDV2 and TRDJ3; TRDD3 agrees at 9 bases. CDR1 and CDR2 (germline): GEAIGNYY, EKD. V was pared by 1 base and J by 2 bases, with 11 bases of the junction left unmatched. The CDR3 totals 20 residues. The CDR3 loop is CACDTWAGGSDTWDTRQMFF. The CDR3 DNA reads as TGTGCCTGTGACACGTGGGCTGGGGGATCCGACACCTGGGACACCCGACAGATGTTTTTC.

Turning to this clone: Since a far larger clone is one base different, this is likely a read error. The sample has other DNA sequences that encode this CDR3 too. The chain uses TRDV2 and TRDJ1; the match to TRDD3 covers 9 bases. CDR1 is GEAIGNYY, CDR2 EKD, per germline. The CDR3 is 15 residues long. CDR3 bases: TGTGCCTGTGACAACTACTGGGGGAGGACCGACAAACTCATCTTT. Its protein is CACDNYWGRTDKLIF.

This clone showed up just a few times. TCRdb has a much larger clone's protein, which differs at residues 4 and 15 from the translation of this DNA, likely because of a read error; what is shown is the protein translated from the DNA. J is TRDJ3 and V is TRDV2, with 8 bases lining up with TRDD3. The CDR3 spans 17 residues. Germline values: CDR1 GEAIGNYY, CDR2 EKD. Here the CDR3 reads CACGTWGSSWDTRQVFF. The CDR3 DNA reads as TGTGCCTGTGGCACCTGGGGGAGCTCCTGGGACACCCGACAGGTGTTTTTC.

A remark on this clone: With a much larger clone just one base away, this may be a read error. This CDR3 is CAFGERSHLGPLVGIDSTYTDKLIF. The CDR3 region has the DNA TGTGCTTTTGGGGAACGGTCCCATCTTGGTCCACTCGTGGGGATCGACTCGACTTACACCGATAAACTCATCTTT. The V gene is TRDV1, the J gene TRDJ1, with TRDD3 as a possible D gene (6 bases). Per the germline V gene, CDR1 is TSWWSYY and CDR2 is QGS. This CDR3 has 25 residues.

A few counts support this clone. A far more abundant clone sits one base away, making this likely a read error. This same CDR3 is encoded by further DNA sequences in the sample. This chain joins TRDV2 and TRDJ3; D is perhaps TRDD3 (5 bases). V was trimmed by 3 bases and J by 0 bases, leaving 14 bases between them. The CDR3 sequence is 18 residues long. Germline CDR1 is GEAIGNYY and CDR2 is EKD. The CDR3 sequence: CACDFTGGLSWDTRQMFF. The CDR3 DNA sequence: TGTGCCTGTGACTTTACCGGGGGCCTCTCCTGGGACACCCGACAGATGTTTTTC.